This is a list of T cell receptor beta chains from one sample in a study of T cell responses to AZD1222 COVID-19 vaccine. Data came from immunoSEQ multiplex PCR; TCRdb stores just in-frame clones and leaves some out. The table records over 130,000 clones, around nine tenths of them present only once. This material consisted of peripheral blood, taken on day 0 of AZD1222 vaccination. The receptor set was obtained from an adult in good health. Each CDR3 is given with its conserved first and last residue. The D gene is left open where the match is weak. Some rows have no size entry. The others give once, few or many, or a class for an expanded clone.

J gene | clone size | V gene | D gene | CDR3 DNA | CDR3 protein
TRBJ1-2 | - | TRBV27 | - | TGTGCCAGCAGTTTCTCAGGGGCAGGGTTCTATGGCTACACCTTC | CASSFSGAGFYGYTF
TRBJ2-7 | - | TRBV19 | TRBD2 | TGTGCCAGTAGTATATATCGGACTAGCGAAAGTTACGAGCAGTACTTC | CASSIYRTSESYEQYF
TRBJ1-1 | - | TRBV3-1/TRBV3-2 | TRBD1 | TGTGCCAGCAGCTTGTCGACAGGGATCGGCACTGAAGCTTTCTTT | CASSLSTGIGTEAFF
TRBJ1-1 | - | TRBV30 | - | TGTGCCTGGAGCAACGGGGGGAACACTGAAGCTTTCTTT | CAWSNGGNTEAFF
TRBJ2-7 | - | TRBV5-8 | TRBD2 | TGTGCCCGAGGGATAGCTAGCGGGAACTCCTACGAGCAGTACTTC | CARGIASGNSYEQYF
TRBJ2-7 | - | TRBV9 | TRBD2 | TGTGCCAGCAGCGTAGGACCAGCGGGAGCTCCCGAGCAGTACTTC | CASSVGPAGAPEQYF
TRBJ1-2 | - | TRBV6-2/TRBV6-3 | - | TGTGCCAGCAGTTACTATTTGGAATCCGGCTACACCTTC | CASSYYLESGYTF
TRBJ1-6 | few | TRBV3-1/TRBV3-2 | - | TGTGCCAGCAGCCAATATAATTCACCCCTCCACTTT | CASSQYNSPLHF
TRBJ1-5 | - | TRBV18 | TRBD1 | TGTGCCAGCTCATACGCGGGACAGGGTGATGGTCAGCCCCAGCATTTT | CASSYAGQGDGQPQHF
TRBJ2-2 | - | TRBV10-3 | - | TGTGCCATCAGTCCTAAAGAGGGGCTGTTTTTT | CAISPKEGLFF
TRBJ2-1 | - | TRBV27 | TRBD2 | TGTGCCAGCAGTTCCCTAGCGGGAGTTAATGAGCAGTTCTTC | CASSSLAGVNEQFF
TRBJ1-1 | - | TRBV5-4 | - | TGTGCCAGCAGTCCCGTCGTTCGATTGGGCACTGAAGCTTTCTTT | CASSPVVRLGTEAFF
TRBJ1-3 | - | TRBV21-1 | - | TGTGCCAGCAGCAAAGAATGCGGACGTAGCTCTGGAAACACCATATATTTT | CASSKECGRSSGNTIYF
TRBJ1-3 | - | TRBV15 | - | TGTGCCACCAGCAGAGTCGGGATCCTCTCTGGAAACACCATATATTTT | CATSRVGILSGNTIYF
TRBJ1-4 | few | TRBV15 | - | TGTGCCACCAGCTCATCAGTCGGGTCTGGCGAAAAACTGTTTTTT | CATSSSVGSGEKLFF
TRBJ1-1 | - | TRBV30 | TRBD1 | TGTGCCTGGAGGGGGGACAGGGGACGGACTGAAGCTTTCTTT | CAWRGDRGRTEAFF
TRBJ1-1 | - | TRBV30 | - | TGTGCCTGGAGTGTTACCAACCCGAACACTGAAGCTTTCTTT | CAWSVTNPNTEAFF
TRBJ2-7 | - | TRBV3-1/TRBV3-2 | - | TGTGCCAGCAGCCTCTACAGGGATAACTCCTACGAGCAGTACTTC | CASSLYRDNSYEQYF
TRBJ2-7 | - | TRBV30 | - | TGTGCCTGGAGTGCGAGTAAGCGAGGCGAGCAGTACTTC | CAWSASKRGEQYF
TRBJ1-2 | - | TRBV30 | - | TGTGCCTGGAGTCTACCTAACTATGGCTACACCTTC | CAWSLPNYGYTF
TRBJ1-2 | - | TRBV6-2/TRBV6-3 | - | TGTGCCAGCAGCCGAGCCACGGGAGGCTACACCTTC | CASSRATGGYTF
TRBJ1-2 | - | TRBV6-5 | TRBD1 | TGTGCCAGCAGCCGGACAGGGGATGGCTACACCTTC | CASSRTGDGYTF